What follows are 8 T cell receptor beta chains derived from one specimen sequenced in a study of T cell responses to AZD1222 COVID-19 vaccine. Sequencing used immunoSEQ multiplex PCR; TCRdb keeps in-frame clones, though not all of them. The table has hundreds of thousands of clones, 94% seen once. The source was peripheral blood, collected 28 days after the second AZD1222 dose. The receptors derive from an adult who received the AZD1222 COVID-19 vaccine.

This chain's CDR3 is CASSGGNTEAFF. The CDR3 DNA reads as TGTGCCAGCAGTGGAGGCAACACTGAAGCTTTCTTT. The rearrangement joins TRBV2 to TRBJ1-1, with unresolved D. CDR1 is SNHLY, CDR2 FYNNEI, per germline. This CDR3 comprises 12 residues. Trimming removed 4 bases from V and 2 bases from J, with 5 bases in between.

The rearrangement links TRBV7-8 to TRBJ2-3; no definite D call. This CDR3 comprises 12 residues. The V gene's germline CDR1 is SGHVS and CDR2 FQNEAQ. Trimming stripped 8 bases from V and 7 bases from J, with 13 bases between. This chain's CDR3 is CASSRLGYTQYF. CDR3 nucleotide sequence: TGTGCCAGCTCCCGCTTGGGTTATACGCAGTATTTT.

This clone was detected only once. The chain couples TRBV4-1 to TRBJ2-7; D unresolved. The CDR3 loop spans 14 amino acids. Germline V gene data show CDR1 as MGHRA and CDR2 as YSYEKL. With 1 base removed from V and 6 bases from J, the gap between germline ends came to 13 bases. The CDR3 coding sequence is TGCGCCAGCAGCCAAGGATCAGCCCGCAGCGAGCAGTACTTC. It translates to CASSQGSARSEQYF.

The chain has TRBV7-9 and TRBJ1-1; D uncertain. The CDR3 is 12 residues long. CDR1 and CDR2 (germline): SEHNR, FQNEAQ (reference sequence). V lost 4 bases and J lost 3, with 6 bases in between. The CDR3 coding sequence is TGTGCCAGCAGCTACACAGACACTGAAGCTTTCTTT. This codes for CASSYTDTEAFF.

Points on this clone: Other DNA sequences in the same sample also yield this CDR3. This chain joins TRBV18 and TRBJ1-5, with a weak D call TRBD1 (6 bases). There are 13 residues in the CDR3. V was pared by 4 bases and J by 5 bases, with 9 bases between. The germline CDR1 and CDR2 sequences are KGHSH and LQKENI. The DNA for the CDR3 is TGTGCCAGCTCACTACAGGGAGATCAGCCCCAGCATTTT. It codes for CASSLQGDQPQHF.

V gene TRBV25-1 combines with J gene TRBJ1-5; D is possibly TRBD1 (6 bases). The CDR3 contains 16 residues. Germline V gene sequence: CDR1 MGHDK, CDR2 SYGVNS. V dropped 9 bases and J dropped 0 bases, with 18 bases sitting between them. CDR3 coding DNA: TGTGCCAGTGGATGGGGGCCGGGTTATAGCAATCAGCCCCAGCATTTT. It codes for CASGWGPGYSNQPQHF.

The CDR3 here is CASSLGLRQGINEQFF. The DNA for the CDR3 is TGTGCCAGCAGCTTGGGACTCCGACAGGGGATCAATGAGCAGTTCTTC. This chain uses TRBV5-4 with TRBJ2-1, with TRBD1 identical over 8 bases. The CDR3 totals 16 residues. The V segment lost 0 bases and the J segment 6 bases; nucleotides outside the gene matches: 8. Germline CDR1 is SGHNT and CDR2 is YYREEE (reference sequence).

V usage is TRBV20-1 and J usage is TRBJ2-7; the D is unclear. The CDR3 is made up of 11 amino acids. V was pared by 3 bases and J by 5 bases, with 8 bases between. Germline V gives CDR1 DFQATT, CDR2 SNEGSKA (reference sequence). In DNA form, the CDR3 reads TGCAGTGCTAGTGTCTGGAACGAGCAGTACTTC. This gives the protein CSASVWNEQYF.